This T cell receptor (beta chain) was observed in a study of blood T cell repertoires in COVID-19. The overall study: In each case, the material was cDNA or gDNA derived from T cells, B-cell-depleted T cells, or PBMCs.

The CDR3 is made up of 17 amino acids. Trimming pared 4 bases from V and 2 bases from J, leaving 18 bases between. Germline V gives CDR1 KGHDR, CDR2 SFDVKD. Seattle cases were enrolled at active infection and followed longitudinally. As processed by the authors: Estimated nucleated cell counts came from reference gene primer amplification. Sequencing was performed with immunoSEQ multiplex PCR; in TCRdb, only in-frame clones are kept and a portion is missing. From that table come the V and J calls and clone size; the DNA was used to work out D and trimming. Here the sample spans around 130,000 clones, around 83% being singletons.

This TCR was sampled from a man aged 25-40 years with COVID-19, enrolled during active disease. Sequenced input: peripheral blood. This chain connects TRBV24-1 to TRBJ2-3; a possible D gene is TRBD2 (5 bases). CDR3 region: CATSDSLKGLHTDTQYF. CDR3 coding DNA: TGTGCCACCAGTGACAGCTTGAAAGGACTGCACACAGATACGCAGTATTTT.